These T cell receptor beta chains were read from a single sample in a study of Ad26.COV2.S vaccination and SARS-CoV-2 variants. The repertoire was sequenced with immunoSEQ multiplex PCR; TCRdb's copy has only in-frame clones and lacks some. The sample contains 350,000 to 500,000 clones, approximately 88% of which appear only once. The sample here was peripheral blood, taken in a trial of Ad26.COV2.S vaccine versus placebo. The receptors were gathered from a person aged 18-65 years who received the Ad26.COV2.S COVID-19 vaccine or a placebo. Each CDR3 is given with its conserved first and last residue. The D gene is left open where the match is weak. Size is omitted from some rows. Given values are once, few, many or a class for expanded clones.

v_call	d_call	j_call	clone_size	cdr3_nt	cdr3_aa
TRBV7-2	TRBD1	TRBJ1-6	NA	TGTGCCAGCAGCTCCGGGACAGCGAATTCACCCCTCCACTTT	CASSSGTANSPLHF
TRBV6-2/TRBV6-3	NA	TRBJ1-2	NA	TGTGCCAGCAGTTACTCGGCAGGGGGCTACACCTTC	CASSYSAGGYTF
TRBV4-2	NA	TRBJ1-5	NA	TGTGCCAGCAGCCAAGACGAGCAGCCCCAGCATTTT	CASSQDEQPQHF
TRBV7-8	TRBD2	TRBJ2-5	NA	TGTGCCAGCAGCTTAGGGGGGACTAGCGGGACTATCCAAGAGACCCAGTACTTC	CASSLGGTSGTIQETQYF
TRBV19	TRBD1	TRBJ2-1	NA	TGTGCCAGTACTGGACAGGGCTCCTACAATGAGCAGTTCTTC	CASTGQGSYNEQFF
TRBV6-5	NA	TRBJ2-7	NA	TGTGCCAGCAGAGGGGGTGGGTTCTACGAGCAGTACTTC	CASRGGGFYEQYF
TRBV5-5	TRBD1	TRBJ1-5	NA	TGTGCCAGCAGCTTGGTACAGGGGTATGATAGCAATCAGCCCCAGCATTTT	CASSLVQGYDSNQPQHF
TRBV4-2	TRBD1	TRBJ2-2	NA	TGTGCCAGCAGCCAAGGGGACAGATGGTGGGGGGAGCTGTTTTTT	CASSQGDRWWGELFF
TRBV27	NA	TRBJ2-7	NA	TGTGCCAGCAGCCGTGCCTCGGGCGGCTACGAGCAGTACTTC	CASSRASGGYEQYF
TRBV6-1	NA	TRBJ1-5	NA	TGTGCCAGCAGTGATCAGAATAGCAATCAGCCCCAGCATTTT	CASSDQNSNQPQHF
TRBV7-6	NA	TRBJ2-7	few	TGTGCCAGCAGCTTAGGGACGGGAAACCACTACGAGCAGTACTTC	CASSLGTGNHYEQYF
TRBV2	NA	TRBJ1-4	NA	TGTGCCAGCAGTCCTAGTATGATGTATGGAAAACTGTTTTTT	CASSPSMMYGKLFF
TRBV10-1	TRBD1	TRBJ2-7	once	TGCGCCAGCAGTGAGTTTCCCCGGGACAGGGAGGTCCACGAGCAGTACTTC	CASSEFPRDREVHEQYF
TRBV5-4	NA	TRBJ2-5	NA	TGTGCCAGCAGCTTGGCGCTAGAGGAGACCCAGTACTTC	CASSLALEETQYF
TRBV5-1	TRBD2	TRBJ2-3	once	TGCGCCAGCAGCTTGGTTCGATCACTAGCGGGGAGGGGAGATACGCAGTATTTT	CASSLVRSLAGRGDTQYF
TRBV5-1	NA	TRBJ2-3	NA	TGCGCCAGCAGCTTGGAGGACTCCTCAGCAGATACGCAGTATTTT	CASSLEDSSADTQYF
TRBV6-2/TRBV6-3	NA	TRBJ1-6	NA	TGTGCCAGCAGTTACTCCGACAATTCACCCCTCCACTTT	CASSYSDNSPLHF
TRBV5-6	NA	TRBJ2-3	NA	TGTGCCAGCAGCTTATATATTCGGGAAGATACGCAGTATTTT	CASSLYIREDTQYF
TRBV4-1	TRBD2	TRBJ2-7	once	TGCGCCAGCAGCCCGCGCGGACTAGCGGGGGGGCCTTACTACGAGCAGTACTTC	CASSPRGLAGGPYYEQYF
TRBV23-1	NA	TRBJ1-6	NA	TGCGCCAGCAGTCAATCGGGCAGGGGAACCTATAATTCACCCCTCCACTTT	CASSQSGRGTYNSPLHF
TRBV7-9	TRBD2	TRBJ2-2	NA	TGTGCCAGCAGCTTACCCCTCGGGGGGGGATCTTACACCGGGGAGCTGTTTTTT	CASSLPLGGGSYTGELFF
TRBV29-1	TRBD1	TRBJ2-7	NA	TGCAGCACGATAGGGGACAGGGGGCTCGAGCAGTACTTC	CSTIGDRGLEQYF
TRBV28	TRBD2	TRBJ2-7	few	TGTGCCAGCAGTTTCGGCCCTAGCGGGGGGAAGGAGCAGTACTTC	CASSFGPSGGKEQYF
TRBV3-1/TRBV3-2	TRBD1	TRBJ1-3	NA	TGTGCCAGCAGCCCCAGGGACAGCTCTGGAAACACCATATATTTT	CASSPRDSSGNTIYF
TRBV24-1	TRBD2	TRBJ2-1	NA	TGTGCCACCCAGCGGGGGATGGGGCAGGATGAGCAGTTCTTC	CATQRGMGQDEQFF
TRBV6-2/TRBV6-3	NA	TRBJ2-2	NA	TGTGCCAGCAGTTTAGTCAGGGAGTACCCCGGGGAGCTGTTTTTT	CASSLVREYPGELFF
TRBV28	TRBD1	TRBJ1-6	NA	TGTGCCAGCAGCCTTTCAGGGGGCGTTAATTCACCCCTCCACTTT	CASSLSGGVNSPLHF
TRBV7-9	TRBD1	TRBJ2-7	NA	TGTGCCAGCAGGTCCGGGACAGGGGCGATCGAGCAGTACTTC	CASRSGTGAIEQYF
TRBV18	NA	TRBJ1-3	NA	TGTGCCAGCTCACCACCTGCAGGGCGCCCTTACTCTGGAAACACCATATATTTT	CASSPPAGRPYSGNTIYF
TRBV18	NA	TRBJ2-5	NA	TGTGCCAGCTCACCACCGGTCAGGGGAAAGACCCAGTACTTC	CASSPPVRGKTQYF
TRBV7-9	NA	TRBJ1-2	NA	TGTGCCAGCAGCTTAGCTCGGGTCTATGGCTACACCTTC	CASSLARVYGYTF
TRBV6-5	NA	TRBJ2-7	NA	TGTGCCAGCAGTTACTCGCCGGATCTGGGGGAGCAGTACTTC	CASSYSPDLGEQYF
TRBV6-2/TRBV6-3	TRBD2	TRBJ2-7	NA	TGTGCCAGCAACCCAGCGGGGGCCACCTACGAGCAGTACTTC	CASNPAGATYEQYF
TRBV11-2	TRBD1	TRBJ2-3	NA	TGTGCCAGCAGCCCCACCGGGACAGGGGGCACAGATACGCAGTATTTT	CASSPTGTGGTDTQYF
TRBV4-1	TRBD1	TRBJ2-7	NA	TGCGCCAGCAGTCTCGGGACAGACTACGAGCAGTACTTC	CASSLGTDYEQYF
TRBV12-2	NA	TRBJ2-7	NA	TGTGCAAGTCGCCCACGAGGCGGGGCTAGAAGCTACGAGCAGTACTTC	CASRPRGGARSYEQYF
TRBV2	NA	TRBJ1-5	NA	TGTGCCAGCAGTGTGGGGTGGGGTAGCAATCAGCCCCAGCATTTT	CASSVGWGSNQPQHF
TRBV30	TRBD2	TRBJ2-7	NA	TGTGCCTGGAGTGGAGGGACTAGCGGGCTCTACGAGCAGTACTTC	CAWSGGTSGLYEQYF
TRBV7-2	NA	TRBJ2-2	NA	TGTGCCAGCAGCTTAGGTGTCGCCGGGGAGCTGTTTTTT	CASSLGVAGELFF
TRBV5-1	NA	TRBJ2-3	NA	TGCGCCAGCAGCTTGCGTACTAGCACAGATACGCAGTATTTT	CASSLRTSTDTQYF
TRBV5-5	TRBD1	TRBJ1-2	NA	TGTGCCAGCAGCCCCGCAACAGGGGCGACCAACTATGGCTACACCTTC	CASSPATGATNYGYTF
TRBV27	NA	TRBJ2-7	NA	TGTGCCAGCAGTTTGGCAGCGCACTACGAGCAGTACTTC	CASSLAAHYEQYF
TRBV21-1	NA	TRBJ2-7	NA	TGTGCCAGCAGCAAACCGACAGGGGACGAGCAGTACTTC	CASSKPTGDEQYF
TRBV7-2	TRBD1	TRBJ2-7	NA	TGTGCCAGCAGCTTAGCCGGGACAGGGGTAGGCTACGAGCAGTACTTC	CASSLAGTGVGYEQYF
TRBV30	TRBD2	TRBJ2-5	once	TGTGCCTGGAGTGAAGGAGCGGGGCCCCAAGAGACCCAGTACTTC	CAWSEGAGPQETQYF
TRBV3-1/TRBV3-2	NA	TRBJ2-5	NA	TGTGCCAGCAGCCGGAGGTTTGGCGGGGCAGGAGGTGAGACCCAGTACTTC	CASSRRFGGAGGETQYF
TRBV5-4	NA	TRBJ2-1	NA	TGTGCCAGCAGATTGGACGGCGCCTACAATGAGCAGTTCTTC	CASRLDGAYNEQFF
TRBV5-8	NA	TRBJ2-2	NA	TGTGCCAGCAGCTTGGCAAGGGGATCCACCGGGGAGCTGTTTTTT	CASSLARGSTGELFF
TRBV24-1	TRBD2	TRBJ2-1	once	TGTGCCACCAGTGGTGGGACTAGCGGGTACAATGAGCAGTTCTTC	CATSGGTSGYNEQFF
TRBV11-2	NA	TRBJ1-2	NA	TGTGCCAGCAGCTTGTCGACAGGTGATATGGGCTACACCTTC	CASSLSTGDMGYTF
TRBV10-1	NA	TRBJ2-5	NA	TGCGCCAGCAGTGAGAGGAGGGGCTGGGGGGAGACCCAGTACTTC	CASSERRGWGETQYF
TRBV29-1	NA	TRBJ2-3	NA	TGCAGCGTTTTCGGGGGGCTCACAGATACGCAGTATTTT	CSVFGGLTDTQYF
TRBV29-1	TRBD1	TRBJ2-3	NA	TGCAGCGTCGCTCCGGGACAGACCACAGATACGCAGTATTTT	CSVAPGQTTDTQYF
TRBV12-3/TRBV12-4	NA	TRBJ1-3	once	TGTGCCAGCAGTTTAGTAGGAAACACCATATATTTT	CASSLVGNTIYF
TRBV7-2	TRBD2	TRBJ2-1	NA	TGTGCCAGCAGCCGCAGCGGGGGGGGATCCAATGAGCAGTTCTTC	CASSRSGGGSNEQFF
TRBV6-2/TRBV6-3	TRBD2	TRBJ2-3	few	TGTGCCAGCAGTCAACGACTAGCACAAACAGATACGCAGTATTTT	CASSQRLAQTDTQYF
TRBV5-6	NA	TRBJ1-2	NA	TGTGCCAGCAGCTTGGATGACGGTAACTATGGCTACACCTTC	CASSLDDGNYGYTF
TRBV28	TRBD1	TRBJ2-5	NA	TGTGCCAGCAGTTACTGGACAGGGTCTCTGGAGACCCAGTACTTC	CASSYWTGSLETQYF
TRBV14	NA	TRBJ2-3	NA	TGTGCCAGCAGCCTTGACTCCACAGATACGCAGTATTTT	CASSLDSTDTQYF
TRBV6-1	NA	TRBJ2-2	NA	TGTGCCAGCACCCTTAGTGAGTCCGGGGAGCTGTTTTTT	CASTLSESGELFF